The 10 T cell receptor beta chains below were found in one sample sequenced in a study of blood T cell repertoires in COVID-19. Method: immunoSEQ multiplex PCR; TCRdb's copy keeps in-frame clones and lacks some. The sample consists of around 200,000 clones, around 84% of them appearing once. The sample consisted of peripheral blood. The receptors originated from a man in his forties with active or convalescent COVID-19.

This chain connects TRBV5-1 to TRBJ1-2, with 7 bases lining up with TRBD1. Germline V gene lookup returns CDR1 SGHRS and CDR2 YFSETQ. Losses at the gene ends were 4 bases for V and 7 bases for J; bases not matched to a gene: 7. This CDR3 region has 13 residues. The CDR3 region has the DNA TGCGCCAGCAGCGACGACAGGGCTAGTGGCTACACCTTC. Its protein is CASSDDRASGYTF. Looking up the rest from reference TRBV5-1 and TRBJ1-2 gives the full variable domain: KAGVTQTPRYLIKTRGQQVTLSCSPISGHRSVSWYQQTPGQGLQFLFEYFSETQRNKGNFPGRFSGRQFSNSRSEMNVSTLELGDSALYLCASSDDRASGYTFGSGTRLTVV.

The chain links TRBV3-1 (or the pseudogene TRBV3-2) to TRBJ2-1; 12 bases line up with TRBD2. Per the germline V gene, CDR1 is LGHDT and CDR2 is YNNKEL (reference sequence). The CDR3 has 17 amino acids. The J segment lost 2 bases and the V segment lost 1 base, leaving 3 bases of the junction unmatched. The CDR3 here is CASSQGLAGETYNEQFF. The DNA of the CDR3 is TGTGCCAGCAGCCAAGGACTAGCGGGGGAAACCTACAATGAGCAGTTCTTC.

As regards this clone: The identical CDR3 is also encoded by other nucleotide sequences in the sample. V and J are TRBV28 and TRBJ1-2; 10 bases fit TRBD1. Per the germline V gene, CDR1 is MDHEN and CDR2 is SYDVKM. With V trimmed by 3 bases and J by 2 bases, 3 bases remained unmatched. The CDR3 loop spans 15 amino acids. The CDR3 sequence: CASSFGTGANYGYTF. In nucleotides, the CDR3 is TGTGCCAGCAGTTTCGGGACAGGGGCCAACTATGGCTACACCTTC.

This chain joins TRBV6-2 or TRBV6-3 and TRBJ1-6, with a tentative D call TRBD1 (6 bases). V lost 6 bases to trimming and J lost 4 bases, with 13 bases between them. The CDR3 extends over 15 amino acids. Germline lookup yields CDR1 MNHEY and CDR2 SVGEGT. The CDR3 region has the DNA TGTGCCAGCAGCCGCACAGGGAGTTATAATTCACCCCTCCACTTT. This encodes CASSRTGSYNSPLHF.

The rearrangement joins TRBV7-8 to TRBJ2-1; 9 bases fit TRBD2. The trim removed 2 bases at V and 9 bases at J, leaving 5 bases unmatched. The germline V gene has CDR1 SGHVS and CDR2 FQNEAQ. The CDR3 consists of 14 residues. CDR3 in DNA: TGTGCCAGCAGCTTACCCGGGACTAGCCGTGAGCAGTTCTTC. Residues: CASSLPGTSREQFF.

The chain employs TRBV6-5 and TRBJ2-5, with 11 positions matching TRBD1. Germline values: CDR1 MNHEY, CDR2 SVGAGI. V shed 5 bases and J 1 base; nucleotides not matched to a gene: 3. The CDR3 consists of 15 residues. The CDR3 nucleotides are TGTGCCAGCAGTCTGGGACAGGGGGTCCAAGAGACCCAGTACTTC. It translates to CASSLGQGVQETQYF.

In this sample, this clone turned up once. The chain recombines TRBV28 with TRBJ2-3, with D unclear. V lost 5 bases to trimming and J lost 4 bases, with 10 bases between them. The CDR3 length is 13 residues. CDR1 is MDHEN, CDR2 SYDVKM, per germline. The CDR3: CASSTIAPDTQYF. DNA of the CDR3: TGTGCCAGCAGTACAATAGCCCCAGATACGCAGTATTTT.

The rearrangement uses TRBV30 and TRBJ2-2, with unresolved D. This CDR3 has 14 amino acids. From germline, CDR1 is GTSNPN and CDR2 SVGIG (reference sequence). Trimming shortened V by 3 bases and J by 0 bases, and 8 bases separated the two germline ends. The CDR3 DNA reads as TGTGCCTGGAGGTCTGAGACGAACACCGGGGAGCTGTTTTTT. This translates into CAWRSETNTGELFF. Drawing the rest from reference TRBV30 and TRBJ2-2, the complete variable domain is SQTIHQWPATLVQPVGSPLSLECTVEGTSNPNLYWYRQAAGRGLQLLFYSVGIGQISSEVPQNLSASRPQDRQFILSSKKLLLSDSGFYLCAWRSETNTGELFFGEGSRLTVL.

With regard to this clone: Within the sample, other DNA sequences also encode this same CDR3. This chain joins TRBV7-9 and TRBJ1-3; D gene unclear. V lost 2 bases to trimming and J lost 0 bases, with 5 bases between them. The CDR3 is made up of 14 amino acids. Germline assignment: CDR1 SEHNR and CDR2 FQNEAQ (reference sequence). CDR3 in DNA: TGTGCCAGCAGCTTATCCTTCTCTGGAAACACCATATATTTT. Its protein product is CASSLSFSGNTIYF.

This chain links TRBV7-8 with TRBJ1-1; 8 bases align to TRBD1. V shed 5 bases and J 4 bases; nucleotides not matched to a gene: 6. The CDR3 length is 14 residues. CDR1 and CDR2 from the germline V gene are SGHVS and FQNEAQ. CDR3 residues: CASSPSQGGTEAFF. The CDR3 region has the DNA TGTGCCAGCAGCCCCTCACAGGGGGGCACTGAAGCTTTCTTT.